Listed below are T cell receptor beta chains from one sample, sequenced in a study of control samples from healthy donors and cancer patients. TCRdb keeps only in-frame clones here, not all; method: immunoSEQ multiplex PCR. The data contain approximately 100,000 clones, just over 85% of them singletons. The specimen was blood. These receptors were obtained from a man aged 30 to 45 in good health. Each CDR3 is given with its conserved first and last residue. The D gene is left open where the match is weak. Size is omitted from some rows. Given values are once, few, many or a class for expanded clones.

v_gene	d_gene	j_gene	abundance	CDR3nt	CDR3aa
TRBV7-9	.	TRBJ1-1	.	TGTGCCAGCAGCCGGGGCAGCCGGACCACTGAAGCTTTCTTT	CASSRGSRTTEAFF
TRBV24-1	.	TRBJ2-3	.	TGTGCCACCAGTGATCCCCCAGGGGAGGTTACGCAGTATTTT	CATSDPPGEVTQYF
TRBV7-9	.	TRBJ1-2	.	TGTGCCAGCAGCCCCCAAACGGTTTTCCGCGGCTACACCTTC	CASSPQTVFRGYTF
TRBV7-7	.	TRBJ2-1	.	TGTGCCAGCAGCTTAAGATGGGGTTCCTACAATGAGCAGTTCTTC	CASSLRWGSYNEQFF
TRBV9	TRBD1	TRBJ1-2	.	TGTGCCAGCAGCCTTACCGGGACAGGGGAGGGCTACACCTTC	CASSLTGTGEGYTF
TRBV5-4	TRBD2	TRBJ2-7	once	TGTGCCAGCAGCTTGACTAGCGGGAGGGGATACGAGCAGTACTTC	CASSLTSGRGYEQYF
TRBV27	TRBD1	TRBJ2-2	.	TGTGCCAGCAGTTGGGGACAGGGATCCGGGGAGCTGTTTTTT	CASSWGQGSGELFF
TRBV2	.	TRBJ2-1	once	TGTGCCAGCAGAGAGGATGGGGGATACAATGAGCAGTTCTTC	CASREDGGYNEQFF
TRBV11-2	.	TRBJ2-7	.	TGTGCCAGCAGCCCGTTATATCTTTCCTCCTACGAGCAGTACTTC	CASSPLYLSSYEQYF
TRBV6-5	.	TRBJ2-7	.	TGTGCCAGCAACACGGGACCGGGGCGGTCCTACGAGCAGTACTTC	CASNTGPGRSYEQYF
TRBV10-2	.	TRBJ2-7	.	TGCGCCAGCAGTGCAGGGTACGAGCAGTACTTC	CASSAGYEQYF
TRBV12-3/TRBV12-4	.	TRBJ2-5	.	TGTGCCACCCGATCAGGGACCGTGGAGACCCAGTACTTC	CATRSGTVETQYF
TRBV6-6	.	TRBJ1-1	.	TGTGCCAGCAGTTTAGGGGGGAACACTGAAGCTTTCTTT	CASSLGGNTEAFF
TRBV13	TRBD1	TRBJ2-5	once	TGTGCCAGCAGCTCCTCCGGACAGGGAGTTTTGGAGACCCAGTACTTC	CASSSSGQGVLETQYF
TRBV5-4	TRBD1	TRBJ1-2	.	TGTGCCAGCAGCTTGGTGGGAGGGGGCGATGGCTACACCTTC	CASSLVGGGDGYTF
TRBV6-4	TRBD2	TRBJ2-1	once	TGTGCCAGCAGTCGAGGGGCTAGCGGGAACAATGAGCAGTTCTTC	CASSRGASGNNEQFF
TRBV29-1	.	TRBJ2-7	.	TGCAGCGTTGGGAGCGGTTCCTACGAGCAGTACTTC	CSVGSGSYEQYF
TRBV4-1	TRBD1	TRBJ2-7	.	TGCGCCAGCAGCCAAAAATACCGGGACAGGGGGGCCTACGAGCAGTACTTC	CASSQKYRDRGAYEQYF
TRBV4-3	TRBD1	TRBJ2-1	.	TGCGCCAGCAGCCCCGGGACAGGTTCAATCAATGAGCAGTTCTTC	CASSPGTGSINEQFF